Detailed here is one TCR beta chain. Its antigen is still unknown. This sample was taken from a study of T cell responses to AZD1222 COVID-19 vaccine. Background on the study: Investigators merged groups given second doses at roughly 4 or roughly 12 weeks.

Here immunoSEQ multiplex PCR was the method, and the copy in TCRdb shows in-frame clones only, minus some. Among about 120,000 clones listed, approximately 84% were seen once. Whole-study results and caveats: Spike-specific TCR breadth and depth grew following two AZD1222 doses. Donors were chiefly white British, with a greater number of females, and clonal diversity was perhaps underestimated.

Unmatched junction bases numbered 8, after V lost 6 bases and J lost 4 bases. The CDR3 sequence is 15 residues long. Germline CDR1 and CDR2: MDHEN and SYDVKM. This sequence originates from an adult in good health. The sample here was peripheral blood, taken on day 0 of AZD1222 vaccination. The V and J genes are TRBV28 and TRBJ2-1; TRBD2 agrees at 8 bases. The CDR3 coding sequence is TGTGCCAGCAGGCGTCTAGCGGGCTTGTACAATGAGCAGTTCTTC. Translated: CASRRLAGLYNEQFF.